This T cell receptor beta chain was sequenced during a study of T cell responses to AZD1222 COVID-19 vaccine. The V gene's germline CDR1 is SNHLY and CDR2 FYNNEI. This CDR3 has 14 residues. V shed 7 bases, J shed 7 bases, and the junction held 9 bases outside the gene matches. Clones were read by immunoSEQ multiplex PCR, and TCRdb kept only the in-frame ones, dropping some. The table shows 72,000 or so clones, with roughly nine tenths occurring only once. Study results and limitations: Of spike-specific TCRs, nearly half reportedly target regions left unmutated in variants. Spike-wide vaccine-associated CD4 TCRs dominated at 160-218 and 743-854. Donor demographics were predominantly white British with a female majority; clonal diversity may be underestimated. The repertoires were collected only after the peak T cell response.

Worth noting for this clone: What it binds is not known.

The source of this sequence is an adult in good health. The chain uses TRBV2 and TRBJ1-2, with 10 bases fitting TRBD1. Specimen: peripheral blood, collected on day 0 of AZD1222 vaccination. The DNA of the CDR3 is TGTGCCAGCACCCAGACAGGGGGCGTCTCTGGCTACACCTTC. The encoded protein is CASTQTGGVSGYTF.